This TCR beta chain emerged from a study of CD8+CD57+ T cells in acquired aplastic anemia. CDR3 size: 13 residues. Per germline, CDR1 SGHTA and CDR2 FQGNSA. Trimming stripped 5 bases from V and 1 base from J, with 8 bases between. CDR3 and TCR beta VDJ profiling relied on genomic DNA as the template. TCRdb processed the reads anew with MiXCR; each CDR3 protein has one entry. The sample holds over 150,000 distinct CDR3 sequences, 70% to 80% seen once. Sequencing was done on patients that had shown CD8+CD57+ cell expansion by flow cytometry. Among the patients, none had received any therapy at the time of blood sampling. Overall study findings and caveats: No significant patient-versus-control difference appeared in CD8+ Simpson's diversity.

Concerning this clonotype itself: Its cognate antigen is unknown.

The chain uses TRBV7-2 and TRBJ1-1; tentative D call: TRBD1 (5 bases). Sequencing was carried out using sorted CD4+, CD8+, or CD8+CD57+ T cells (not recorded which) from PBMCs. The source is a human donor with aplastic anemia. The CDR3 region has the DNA TGTGCCAGCAGCCGCGACAGGAACACTGAAGCTTTCTTT. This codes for CASSRDRNTEAFF.